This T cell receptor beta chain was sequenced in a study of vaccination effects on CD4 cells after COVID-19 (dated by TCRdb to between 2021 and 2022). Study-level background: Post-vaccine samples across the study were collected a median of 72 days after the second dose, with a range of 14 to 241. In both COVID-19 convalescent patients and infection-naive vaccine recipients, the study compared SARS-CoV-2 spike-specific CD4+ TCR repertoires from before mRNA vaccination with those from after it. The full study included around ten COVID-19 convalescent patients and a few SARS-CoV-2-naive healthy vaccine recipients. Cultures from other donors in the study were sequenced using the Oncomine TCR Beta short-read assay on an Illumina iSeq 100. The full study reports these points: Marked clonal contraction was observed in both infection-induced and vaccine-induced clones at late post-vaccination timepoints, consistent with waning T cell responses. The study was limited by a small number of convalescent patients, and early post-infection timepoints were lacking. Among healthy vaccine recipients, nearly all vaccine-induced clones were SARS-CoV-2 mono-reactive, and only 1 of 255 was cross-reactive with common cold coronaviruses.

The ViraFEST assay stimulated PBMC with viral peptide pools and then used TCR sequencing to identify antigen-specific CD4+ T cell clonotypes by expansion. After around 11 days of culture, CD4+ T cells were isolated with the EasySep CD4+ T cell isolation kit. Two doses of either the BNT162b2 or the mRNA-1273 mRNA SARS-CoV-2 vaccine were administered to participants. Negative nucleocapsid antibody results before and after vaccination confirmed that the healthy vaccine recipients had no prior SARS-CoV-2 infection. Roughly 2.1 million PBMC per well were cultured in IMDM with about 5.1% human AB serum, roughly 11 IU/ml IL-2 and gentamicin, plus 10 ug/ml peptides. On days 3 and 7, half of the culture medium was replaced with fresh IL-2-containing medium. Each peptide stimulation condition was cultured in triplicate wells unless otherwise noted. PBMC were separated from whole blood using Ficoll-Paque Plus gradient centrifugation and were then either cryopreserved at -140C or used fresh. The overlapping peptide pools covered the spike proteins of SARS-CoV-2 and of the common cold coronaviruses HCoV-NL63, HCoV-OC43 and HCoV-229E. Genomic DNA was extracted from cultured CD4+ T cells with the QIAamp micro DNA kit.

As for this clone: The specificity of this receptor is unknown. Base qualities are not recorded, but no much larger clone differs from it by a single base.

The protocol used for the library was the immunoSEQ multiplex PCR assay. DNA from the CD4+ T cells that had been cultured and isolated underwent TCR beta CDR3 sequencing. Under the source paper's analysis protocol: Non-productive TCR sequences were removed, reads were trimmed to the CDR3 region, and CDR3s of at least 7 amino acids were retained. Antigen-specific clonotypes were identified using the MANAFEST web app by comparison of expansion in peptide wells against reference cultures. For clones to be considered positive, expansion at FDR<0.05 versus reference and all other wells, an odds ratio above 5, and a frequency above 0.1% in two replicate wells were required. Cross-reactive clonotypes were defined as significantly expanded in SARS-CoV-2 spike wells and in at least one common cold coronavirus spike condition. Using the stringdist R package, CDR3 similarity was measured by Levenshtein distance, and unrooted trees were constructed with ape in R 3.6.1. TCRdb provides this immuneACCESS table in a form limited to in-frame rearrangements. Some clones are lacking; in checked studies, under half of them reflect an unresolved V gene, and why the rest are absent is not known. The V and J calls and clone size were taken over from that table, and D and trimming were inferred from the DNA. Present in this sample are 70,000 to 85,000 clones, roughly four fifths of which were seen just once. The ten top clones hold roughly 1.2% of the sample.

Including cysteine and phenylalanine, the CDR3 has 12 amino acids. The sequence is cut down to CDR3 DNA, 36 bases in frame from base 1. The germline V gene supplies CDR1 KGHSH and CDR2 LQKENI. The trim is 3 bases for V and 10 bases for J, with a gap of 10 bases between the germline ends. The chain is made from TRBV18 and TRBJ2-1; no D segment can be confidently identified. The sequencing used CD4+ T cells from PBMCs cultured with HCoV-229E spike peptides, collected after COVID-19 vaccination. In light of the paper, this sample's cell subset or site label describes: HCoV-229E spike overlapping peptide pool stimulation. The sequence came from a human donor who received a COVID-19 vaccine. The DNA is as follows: TGTGCCAGCTCACCCCTCTCGGAGGAGCAGTTCTTC. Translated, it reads CASSPLSEEQFF.